One T cell receptor beta chain is described in this entry. Antigen specificity is unknown. The CDR3 totals 14 residues. Trimming removed 1 base from V and 2 bases from J, with 9 bases in between. Germline V CDR1 and CDR2: SGHRS, YFSETQ. The data belong to a study of cytomegalovirus exposure and HLA in healthy donors. General observations from the study: In an earlier analysis, most TCR beta V segments were productive about 87% or about 30% of the time. Published work reported that the classifier diagnosed cytomegalovirus status with high specificity and sensitivity. In a later analysis, 16,951 TCR beta sequences were associated with HLA alleles at 0.05 false discovery rate.

PCR amplification relied on 60 Vbeta primers (plus 13 Jbeta primers). The protocol was immunoSEQ multiplex PCR, while the TCRdb copy is restricted to in-frame clones and leaves out a portion. Among about 97,000 clones, 50% to 70% were seen once, and the ten largest hold over 4%. Sequenced sample: PBMCs. The V gene is TRBV5-1, the J gene TRBJ2-5; D might be TRBD2 (5 bases). This TCR was sampled from a human donor in good health. This chain's CDR3 is CASSLSSTQETQYF. For the CDR3, the DNA is TGCGCCAGCAGCTTGTCTAGCACACAAGAGACCCAGTACTTC.